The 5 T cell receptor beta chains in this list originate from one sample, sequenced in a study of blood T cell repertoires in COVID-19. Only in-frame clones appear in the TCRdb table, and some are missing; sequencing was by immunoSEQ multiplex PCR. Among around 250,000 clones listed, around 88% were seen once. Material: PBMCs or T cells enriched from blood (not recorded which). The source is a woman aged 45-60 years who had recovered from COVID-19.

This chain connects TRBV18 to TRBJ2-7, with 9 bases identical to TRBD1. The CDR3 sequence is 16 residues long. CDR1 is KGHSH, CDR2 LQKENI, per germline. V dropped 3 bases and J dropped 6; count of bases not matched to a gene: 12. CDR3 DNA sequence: TGTGCCAGCTCACCCCAACCCCCGGGACAGGGCAGCGAGCAGTACTTC. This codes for CASSPQPPGQGSEQYF. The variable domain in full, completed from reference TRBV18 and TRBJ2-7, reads NAGVMQNPRHLVRRRGQEARLRCSPMKGHSHVYWYRQLPEEGLKFMVYLQKENIIDESGMPKERFSAEFPKEGPSILRIQQVVRGDSAAYFCASSPQPPGQGSEQYFGPGTRLTVT.

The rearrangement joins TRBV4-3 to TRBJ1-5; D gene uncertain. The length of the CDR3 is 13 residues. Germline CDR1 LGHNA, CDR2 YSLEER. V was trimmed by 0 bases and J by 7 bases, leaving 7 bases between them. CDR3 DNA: TGCGCCAGCAGCCAAGACGGCGGCCAGCCCCAGCATTTT. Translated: CASSQDGGQPQHF.

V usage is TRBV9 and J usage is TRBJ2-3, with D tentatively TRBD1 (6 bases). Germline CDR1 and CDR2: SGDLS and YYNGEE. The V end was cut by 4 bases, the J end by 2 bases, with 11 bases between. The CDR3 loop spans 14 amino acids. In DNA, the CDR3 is TGTGCCAGCAGCACCCGGGACAACACAGATACGCAGTATTTT. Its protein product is CASSTRDNTDTQYF.

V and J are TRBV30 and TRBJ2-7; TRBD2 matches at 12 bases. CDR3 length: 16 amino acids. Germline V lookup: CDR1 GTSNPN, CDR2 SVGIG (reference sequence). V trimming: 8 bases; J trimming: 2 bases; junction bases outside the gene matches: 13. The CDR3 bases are TGTGCCGGCCGACTAGCGGGAGCCATGGGGCCCTACGAGCAGTACTTC. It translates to CAGRLAGAMGPYEQYF.

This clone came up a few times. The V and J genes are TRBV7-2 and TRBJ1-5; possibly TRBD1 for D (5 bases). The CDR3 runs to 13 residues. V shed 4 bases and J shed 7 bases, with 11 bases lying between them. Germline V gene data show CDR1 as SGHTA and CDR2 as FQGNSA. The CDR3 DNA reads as TGTGCCAGCAGCTCGACAGACTTGCAGCCCCAGCATTTT. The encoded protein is CASSSTDLQPQHF.